This TCR beta chain was found in a study of T cells in Graves' hyperthyroidism and ophthalmopathy. RNA transcripts provided the source from which TCR beta CDR3 regions were amplified. With the HTBI primer set, the TCR CDR3 went through a first round of RT-PCR. TCRdb fed the multiplex PCR reads into MiXCR, producing one record per CDR3 protein. The sample lists 500,000 or so distinct CDR3 sequences, 17% occurring once. This clonotype appeared a few times. Germline CDR1 DFQATT, CDR2 SNEGSKA (reference sequence). Trimming took off 1 base at V and 2 bases at J, with 18 bases between the two ends. There are 17 residues in the CDR3. Duration under 3 months, a NOSPECS grade of at least 4, and a Clinical Activity Score of at least 3 characterized the ophthalmopathy patients.

Sequencing was carried out using blood. The source is a woman aged 18-30 years with Graves' ophthalmopathy. This chain uses TRBV20-1 with TRBJ2-1; unclear D gene. The CDR3 bases are TGCAGTGCTAGAGGTCGTTCGAAGGATATAACCTACAATGAGCAGTTCTTC. This gives the protein CSARGRSKDITYNEQFF.